Following are 26 T cell receptor beta chains from one sample sequenced in a study of T cell repertoires in cytomegalovirus infection. TCRdb ran MiXCR on the reads and lists one entry per CDR3 protein. The repertoire consists of a few hundred thousand distinct CDR3 sequences, with roughly an eighth occurring once and the leading ten covering around 9%. Sequencing input: PBMCs. The source of these receptors is a human donor in good health (CMV status not recorded). Some clones in this sample may be carry-over from other donors' samples.

The table lists this clonotype with many counts. The chain uses TRBV28 and TRBJ2-1, with unresolved D. Germline V lookup: CDR1 MDHEN, CDR2 SYDVKM. The V end was cut by 10 bases, the J end by 0 bases, with 7 bases between. There are 12 residues in the CDR3. CDR3 loop: CATRSSYNEQFF. CDR3 nucleotide sequence: TGTGCCACCCGAAGCTCCTACAATGAGCAGTTCTTC.

This clonotype has only a few counts. This sequence joins TRBV20-1 and TRBJ1-5; 7 bases line up with TRBD1. V was clipped by 0 bases and J by 2 bases; unmatched bases: 7. The germline gives CDR1 DFQATT, CDR2 SNEGSKA (reference sequence). CDR3 length: 16 residues. The CDR3 DNA sequence: TGCAGTGCTAGAGATATATCAGGGGGTGGCAATCAGCCCCAGCATTTT. Translated, it gives CSARDISGGGNQPQHF.

About this clonotype itself: Given a much more abundant clone one base away, this may be a read error. The gene calls are TRBV12-3 or TRBV12-4 and TRBJ2-2; D is unclear. Deletions cut 2 bases from V and 7 bases from J, with 8 bases between. The CDR3 spans 13 residues. In DNA form, the CDR3 reads TGTGCCAGCAGTTTATGGGATCGCGGGGAGCTGTTTTTT. It encodes CASSLWDRGELFF.

This clonotype was recorded a few times. The chain recombines TRBV4-3 with TRBJ2-3; D is possibly TRBD2 (5 bases). Germline CDR1 reads LGHNA; CDR2 reads YSLEER. V was cut by 0 bases and J by 8 bases, with 9 bases left in between. The CDR3 runs 13 residues. CDR3 amino acids: CASSQDRGPTQYF. CDR3 sequence (DNA): TGCGCCAGCAGCCAAGATAGAGGGCCTACGCAGTATTTT.

V and J are TRBV5-1 and TRBJ2-7, with TRBD1 matching over 8 bases. After removal of 4 bases from V and 1 base from J, the junction contained 16 bases not matched to a gene. The CDR3 has 18 amino acids. CDR1 is SGHRS and CDR2 is YFSETQ in the germline V gene. The CDR3 is CASSAQTGAAKVSYEQYF. The CDR3 bases are TGCGCCAGCAGCGCGCAGACAGGGGCCGCAAAGGTTTCCTACGAGCAGTACTTC.

This clonotype has only a few counts. The J gene is TRBJ1-1, the V gene TRBV5-6, with D possibly matching TRBD1 (5 bases). V was pared by 0 bases and J by 2 bases, with 11 bases between. The length of the CDR3 is 15 residues. The germline CDR1 and CDR2 sequences are SGHDT and YYEEEE. The CDR3 DNA sequence: TGTGCCAGCAGCTTGGGATGGGGGATCAACACTGAAGCTTTCTTT. As protein: CASSLGWGINTEAFF.

The V gene is TRBV5-1, the J gene TRBJ1-2, with TRBD1 matching over 8 bases. The germline V gene has CDR1 SGHRS and CDR2 YFSETQ. The CDR3 loop spans 16 amino acids. After removal of 4 bases from V and 5 bases from J, the junction contained 13 bases not matched to a gene. The CDR3 bases are TGCGCCAGCAGCCTCGGACAGGGACTGGTCGATTATGGCTACACCTTC. It encodes CASSLGQGLVDYGYTF.

This chain joins TRBV7-2 and TRBJ1-5; TRBD1 matches at 9 bases. Germline CDR1 and CDR2: SGHTA and FQGNSA. CDR3 length: 13 residues. V lost 8 bases to trimming and J lost 6 bases; unmatched junction nucleotides: 5. The CDR3 loop is CASSGQGVQPQHF. The CDR3 DNA reads TGTGCCAGCTCGGGACAGGGAGTTCAGCCCCAGCATTTT.

The chain couples TRBV7-2 to TRBJ2-4, with D possibly matching TRBD2 (5 bases). The germline CDR1 and CDR2 sequences are SGHTA and FQGNSA. Trimming pared 3 bases from V and 8 bases from J, leaving 14 bases between. There are 14 residues in the CDR3. The CDR3: CASSFVRRVDIQYF. The CDR3 bases are TGTGCCAGCAGCTTCGTTAGGCGGGTAGACATTCAGTACTTC. Full variable domain (outside the CDR3, taken from reference TRBV7-2 and TRBJ2-4): GAGVSQSPSNKVTEKGKDVELRCDPISGHTALYWYRQSLGQGLEFLIYFQGNSAPDKSGLPSDRFSAERTGGSVSTLTIQRTQQEDSAVYLCASSFVRRVDIQYFGAGTRLSVL.

This clonotype has a handful of counts. V usage is TRBV6-2 or TRBV6-3 and J usage is TRBJ1-4; D uncertain. From germline, CDR1 is MNHEY and CDR2 SVGEGT. This CDR3 is built from 14 residues. V gave up 2 bases and J gave up 8 bases, with 12 bases separating them. The CDR3 protein is CASSYAGPSEKLFF. In DNA form, the CDR3 reads TGTGCCAGCAGTTACGCCGGCCCCAGCGAAAAACTGTTTTTT.

The chain links TRBV10-2 to TRBJ2-7, with TRBD2 identical over 12 bases. Germline-derived CDR1 and CDR2 are WSHSY and SAAADI. V trimming: 10 bases; J trimming: 0 bases; junction bases outside the gene matches: 13. CDR3 length equals 17 residues. CDR3 sequence (DNA): TGCGCCATAAGAGCGGCTAGCGGGGGGGACCTCTCCTACGAGCAGTACTTC. It yields the protein CAIRAASGGDLSYEQYF.

The chain employs TRBV27 and TRBJ2-3; D gene ambiguous. The V gene's germline CDR1 is MNHEY and CDR2 SMNVEV (reference sequence). The CDR3 has 15 amino acids. Trimming cost V 5 bases and J 7 bases, with 19 bases left between them. The DNA for the CDR3 is TGTGCCAGCAGTACACGACTCCCCCAAGGCCATACGCAGTATTTT. This encodes CASSTRLPQGHTQYF.

V and J are TRBV29-1 and TRBJ2-6; the D is unclear. Trimming shortened V by 4 bases and J by 0 bases, and 4 bases separated the two germline ends. This CDR3 is 13 amino acids long. Germline CDR1 reads SQVTM; CDR2 reads ANQGSEA. This CDR3 is CSVGHSGANVLTF. The CDR3 DNA follows: TGCAGCGTTGGCCACTCTGGGGCCAACGTCCTGACTTTC.

This clonotype has at least ten counts. This chain joins TRBV7-2 and TRBJ1-4; a weak D match, TRBD1 (5 bases). CDR3 length equals 14 residues. The V and J ends lost 4 bases and 5 bases respectively, with 11 bases between them. Germline V gene data show CDR1 as SGHTA and CDR2 as FQGNSA. The CDR3 DNA reads TGTGCCAGCAGCTCGGGACGGCAAAATGAAAAACTGTTTTTT. Translation gives CASSSGRQNEKLFF. The whole variable domain, remainder taken from reference TRBV7-2 and TRBJ1-4, is GAGVSQSPSNKVTEKGKDVELRCDPISGHTALYWYRQSLGQGLEFLIYFQGNSAPDKSGLPSDRFSAERTGGSVSTLTIQRTQQEDSAVYLCASSSGRQNEKLFFGSGTQLSVL.

This clonotype was detected a few times. The chain couples TRBV15 to TRBJ2-6, with D perhaps matching TRBD2 (6 bases). The CDR3 is made up of 15 amino acids. V lost 5 bases and J 3 bases, leaving 11 bases between the germline ends. CDR1 and CDR2 (germline): LNHNV, YYDKDF (reference sequence). CDR3 in DNA: TGTGCCACCAGCTTGGGAGGCGGTGGGGCCAACGTCCTGACTTTC. It translates to CATSLGGGGANVLTF.

With regard to this clonotype: Possible read error: a much larger clone is one base away. The V call is TRBV11-2, the J call TRBJ2-7; 9 nucleotides align to TRBD1. The length of the CDR3 is 16 residues. Germline CDR1 is SGHAT and CDR2 is FQNNGV. CDR3 sequence: CAISPKGGTGTYEQYF. Here the CDR3 DNA reads TGTGCCATCAGCCCCAAGGGGGGGACAGGGACCTACGAGCAGTACTTC. Filled out from reference TRBV11-2 and TRBJ2-7, the complete variable domain reads EAGVAQSPRYKIIEKRQSVAFWCNPISGHATLYWYQQILGQGPKLLIQFQNNGVVDDSQLPKDRFSAERLKGVDSTLKIQPAKLEDSAVYLCAISPKGGTGTYEQYFGPGTRLTVT.

Only a few counts were recorded for this clonotype. V and J are TRBV19 and TRBJ1-1; no definite D call. The CDR3 is made up of 12 amino acids. The V gene lost 4 bases and the J gene lost 1 base, with 4 bases spanning the gap. Germline V gives CDR1 LNHDA, CDR2 SQIVND (reference sequence). The CDR3 loop is CASSNRNTEAFF. DNA of the CDR3: TGTGCCAGTAGTAACAGGAACACTGAAGCTTTCTTT.

This clonotype has a handful of counts. The gene calls are TRBV19 and TRBJ2-1; maybe TRBD2 (5 bases). Germline lookup yields CDR1 LNHDA and CDR2 SQIVND (reference sequence). CDR3 size: 15 residues. V lost 10 bases and J 2 bases, leaving 18 bases between the germline ends. CDR3 amino acids: CATAFKADPYNEQFF. DNA of the CDR3: TGTGCCACCGCATTCAAAGCGGACCCCTACAATGAGCAGTTCTTC.

This clonotype has ten or more counts. The V and J genes are TRBV7-2 and TRBJ2-1; 10 bases align to TRBD2. With V trimmed by 3 bases and J by 8 bases, 7 bases remained unmatched. The CDR3 has 15 residues. Germline CDR1 reads SGHTA; CDR2 reads FQGNSA. CDR3 loop: CASSFSSSGSYEQFF. CDR3 bases: TGTGCCAGCAGCTTTTCCTCTAGCGGGAGCTATGAGCAGTTCTTC.

This clonotype was seen more than once but under ten times. The rearrangement uses TRBV6-2 or TRBV6-3 and TRBJ2-1; 15 nucleotides align to TRBD2. Per the germline V gene, CDR1 is MNHEY and CDR2 is SVGEGT. The CDR3 loop spans 18 amino acids. The J segment lost 2 bases and the V segment lost 5 bases, leaving 7 bases of the junction unmatched. The CDR3 nucleotides are TGTGCCAGCAGTACCGGGACTAGCGGGAGGAAACCCTACAATGAGCAGTTCTTC. Translating gives CASSTGTSGRKPYNEQFF.

V is TRBV28 and J is TRBJ2-3; tentative D call: TRBD2 (5 bases). The CDR3 contains 15 residues. Germline V lookup: CDR1 MDHEN, CDR2 SYDVKM. Deletions cut 3 bases from V and 2 bases from J, with 12 bases between. In nucleotides, the CDR3 is TGTGCCAGCAGTTTGCACCGGGAATACACAGATACGCAGTATTTT. Its translation is CASSLHREYTDTQYF.

This chain uses TRBV20-1 with TRBJ1-1; no reliable D call. This CDR3 is 12 amino acids long. From germline, CDR1 is DFQATT and CDR2 SNEGSKA (reference sequence). The V end lost 5 bases, the J end lost 1 base, and 8 bases lay between the germline ends. CDR3 sequence (DNA): TGCAGTGCTCCCAGACAGAACACTGAAGCTTTCTTT. Translation gives CSAPRQNTEAFF.

The rearrangement uses TRBV20-1 and TRBJ2-5; TRBD2 agrees at 9 bases. The length of the CDR3 is 15 residues. Per the germline V gene, CDR1 is DFQATT and CDR2 is SNEGSKA (reference sequence). V gave up 0 bases and J gave up 3 bases; unmatched junction bases: 5. CDR3 region: CSARDSRGGKETQYF. The CDR3 DNA follows: TGCAGTGCTAGAGATTCGCGGGGGGGCAAAGAGACCCAGTACTTC.

This chain joins TRBV5-8 and TRBJ2-3; 9 bases agree with TRBD1. After removal of 4 bases from V and 4 bases from J, the junction contained 7 bases not matched to a gene. The CDR3 consists of 15 residues. The V gene's germline CDR1 is SGHTS and CDR2 YDEGEE. CDR3 in amino acids: CASSRGQGFADTQYF. The CDR3, as DNA: TGTGCCAGCAGCAGGGGACAGGGATTTGCAGATACGCAGTATTTT.

This clonotype was counted only a few times. V usage is TRBV28 and J usage is TRBJ1-4; TRBD1 might be the D (5 bases). Per the germline V gene, CDR1 is MDHEN and CDR2 is SYDVKM. Trimming stripped 2 bases from V and 8 bases from J, with 18 bases between. This CDR3 comprises 16 residues. The CDR3 DNA is TGTGCCAGCAGTTTACCCCCGGGGGGGAGAGGGGAAAAACTGTTTTTT. This translates into CASSLPPGGRGEKLFF.

In its sample, this clonotype was seen many times. This chain connects TRBV12-5 to TRBJ1-5, with D hard to call. Germline V CDR1 and CDR2: LGHNT, FRNRAP. Trimming cost V 0 bases and J 9 bases, with 6 bases left between them. The CDR3 consists of 12 residues. The DNA for the CDR3 is TGTGCTAGTGGTTTGGTTGGGTTGCCCCAGCATTTT. Its translation: CASGLVGLPQHF.